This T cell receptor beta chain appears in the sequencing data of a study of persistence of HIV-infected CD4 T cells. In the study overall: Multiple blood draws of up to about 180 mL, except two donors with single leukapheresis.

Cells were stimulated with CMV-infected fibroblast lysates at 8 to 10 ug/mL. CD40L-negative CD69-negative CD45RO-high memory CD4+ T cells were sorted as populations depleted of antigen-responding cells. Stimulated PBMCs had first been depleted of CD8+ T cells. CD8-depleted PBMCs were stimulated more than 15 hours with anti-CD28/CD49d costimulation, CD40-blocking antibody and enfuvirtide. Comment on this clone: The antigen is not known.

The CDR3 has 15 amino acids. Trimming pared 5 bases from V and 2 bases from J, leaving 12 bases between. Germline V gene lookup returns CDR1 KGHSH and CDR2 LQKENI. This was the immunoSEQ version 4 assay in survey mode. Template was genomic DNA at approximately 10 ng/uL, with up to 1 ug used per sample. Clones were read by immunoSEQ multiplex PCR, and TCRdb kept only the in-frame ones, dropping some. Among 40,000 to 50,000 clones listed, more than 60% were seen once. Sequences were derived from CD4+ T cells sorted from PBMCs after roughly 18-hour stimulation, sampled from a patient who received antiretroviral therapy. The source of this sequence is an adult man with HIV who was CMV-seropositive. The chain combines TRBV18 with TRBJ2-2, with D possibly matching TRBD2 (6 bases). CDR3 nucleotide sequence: TGTGCCAGCTCATTGGGGACTTTTAACACCGGGGAGCTGTTTTTT. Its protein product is CASSLGTFNTGELFF. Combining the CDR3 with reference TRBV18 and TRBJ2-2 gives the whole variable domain NAGVMQNPRHLVRRRGQEARLRCSPMKGHSHVYWYRQLPEEGLKFMVYLQKENIIDESGMPKERFSAEFPKEGPSILRIQQVVRGDSAAYFCASSLGTFNTGELFFGEGSRLTVL.